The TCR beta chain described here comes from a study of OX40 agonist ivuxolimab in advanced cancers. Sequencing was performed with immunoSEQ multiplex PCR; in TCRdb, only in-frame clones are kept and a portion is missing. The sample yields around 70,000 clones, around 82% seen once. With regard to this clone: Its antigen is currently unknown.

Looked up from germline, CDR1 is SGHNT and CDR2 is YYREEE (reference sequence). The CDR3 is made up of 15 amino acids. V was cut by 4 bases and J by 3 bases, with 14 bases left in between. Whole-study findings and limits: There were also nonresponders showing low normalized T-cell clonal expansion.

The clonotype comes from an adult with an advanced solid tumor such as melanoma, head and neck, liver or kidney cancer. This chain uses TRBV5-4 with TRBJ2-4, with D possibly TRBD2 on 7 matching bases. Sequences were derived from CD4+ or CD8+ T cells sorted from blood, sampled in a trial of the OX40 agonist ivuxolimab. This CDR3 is CASSTRGGDKNIQYF. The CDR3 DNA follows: TGTGCCAGCAGCACTAGGGGGGGTGACAAAAACATTCAGTACTTC.